This passage covers 16 T cell receptor beta chains from one sample sequenced in a study of T cell responses to AZD1222 COVID-19 vaccine. Profiled with immunoSEQ multiplex PCR; TCRdb holds only in-frame clones, not every one. In the table there are some 160,000 clones, about nine tenths of which are singletons. The sample consisted of peripheral blood, taken 28 days after the second AZD1222 dose. Receptor source: an adult who received the AZD1222 COVID-19 vaccine.

The V call is TRBV2, the J call TRBJ1-5; D remains ambiguous. Trimming shortened V by 2 bases and J by 6 bases, and 8 bases separated the two germline ends. Germline V gene data show CDR1 as SNHLY and CDR2 as FYNNEI. The CDR3 length is 13 residues. CDR3 region: CASSESGVQPQHF. DNA for the CDR3: TGTGCCAGCAGTGAATCTGGAGTTCAGCCCCAGCATTTT.

This chain joins TRBV9 and TRBJ2-3; 7 bases line up with TRBD2. Germline V gene lookup returns CDR1 SGDLS and CDR2 YYNGEE. CDR3 size: 17 residues. V shed 0 bases and J 4 bases; nucleotides not matched to a gene: 11. CDR3 DNA sequence: TGTGCCAGCAGCGTAGTAGTTGGGGCGGGAGCCCCAGATACGCAGTATTTT. As protein: CASSVVVGAGAPDTQYF. The full variable domain, with the rest looked up from reference TRBV9 and TRBJ2-3, is DSGVTQTPKHLITATGQRVTLRCSPRSGDLSVYWYQQSLDQGLQFLIQYYNGEERAKGNILERFSAQQFPDLHSELNLSSLELGDSALYFCASSVVVGAGAPDTQYFGPGTRLTVL.

The chain uses TRBV10-3 and TRBJ2-1; D call uncertain. V was cut by 2 bases and J by 5 bases, with 10 bases left in between. CDR3 length: 14 amino acids. Germline CDR1 and CDR2: ENHRY and SYGVKD. Here the CDR3 reads CAISENEINNEQFF. CDR3 in DNA: TGTGCCATCAGTGAGAACGAAATTAACAATGAGCAGTTCTTC.

CDR3 in DNA: TGTGCCAGCAGCTGGTCCAGGACCGATCACGAGCAGTACTTC. The encoded protein is CASSWSRTDHEQYF. The J gene is TRBJ2-7, the V gene TRBV5-4, with D unclear. Trimming pared 3 bases from V and 5 bases from J, leaving 15 bases between. CDR1 is SGHNT, CDR2 YYREEE, per germline (reference sequence). The length of the CDR3 is 14 residues.

The chain links TRBV3-1 (or the pseudogene TRBV3-2) to TRBJ1-5; TRBD1 aligns across 11 bases. The germline gives CDR1 LGHDT, CDR2 YNNKEL (reference sequence). The CDR3 is 14 residues long. The V and J ends lost 6 bases and 5 bases, in that order; junction bases with no gene match: 3. The CDR3 nucleotides read TGTGCCAGCAGTCGGACAGGGGGCGATCAGCCCCAGCATTTT. Protein: CASSRTGGDQPQHF.

CDR3: CASSKELSGNTIYF. CDR3 sequence (DNA): TGCGCCAGCAGCAAGGAGCTCTCTGGAAACACCATATATTTT. The chain has TRBV10-1 and TRBJ1-3, with D unclear. This CDR3 is 14 amino acids long. V was clipped by 6 bases and J by 0 bases, with 9 bases between them. CDR1 and CDR2 (germline): WNHNN, SYGVQD (reference sequence).

V and J are TRBV14 and TRBJ1-1; D gene unclear. V was shortened by 0 bases and J by 1 base, with 9 bases between the two germline ends. The CDR3 has 15 amino acids. Germline-derived CDR1 and CDR2 are SGHDN and FVKESK. The CDR3 nucleotides read TGTGCCAGCAGCCAAGATCTGGGATGGAACACTGAAGCTTTCTTT. Its translation is CASSQDLGWNTEAFF.

The chain recombines TRBV12-3 or TRBV12-4 with TRBJ1-2, with no clear D. The CDR3 spans 12 residues. V was trimmed by 0 bases and J by 7 bases, leaving 6 bases between them. The CDR3 bases are TGTGCCAGCAGTTTAGCTAGTCTTGGCTACACCTTC. Amino acid sequence: CASSLASLGYTF.

This chain links TRBV7-9 with TRBJ1-6; 10 nucleotides line up with TRBD1. CDR1 and CDR2 (germline): SEHNR, FQNEAQ (reference sequence). The CDR3 is 15 amino acids. The junction had 5 bases not matched to a gene; V was cut back by 5 bases and J by 7 bases. The CDR3 region has the DNA TGTGCCAGCAGCCCCGGGACAGGGGTAAATTCACCCCTCCACTTT. Amino acids: CASSPGTGVNSPLHF. Drawing the rest from reference TRBV7-9 and TRBJ1-6, the complete variable domain is DTGVSQNPRHKITKRGQNVTFRCDPISEHNRLYWYRQTLGQGPEFLTYFQNEAQLEKSRLLSDRFSAERPKGSFSTLEIQRTEQGDSAMYLCASSPGTGVNSPLHFGNGTRLTVT.

This clone was seen once. The chain links TRBV9 to TRBJ1-3, with D perhaps TRBD1 (5 bases). This CDR3 has 15 amino acids. V lost 0 bases and J lost 2, with 9 bases in between. Germline V gene data show CDR1 as SGDLS and CDR2 as YYNGEE. CDR3: CASSVDGATGNTIYF. The CDR3 DNA sequence: TGTGCCAGCAGCGTAGACGGGGCGACTGGAAACACCATATATTTT.

V gene TRBV2 combines with J gene TRBJ1-5; D is unclear. CDR3 length equals 12 residues. Trimming stripped 4 bases from V and 7 bases from J, with 8 bases between. Germline V gives CDR1 SNHLY, CDR2 FYNNEI. The chain's CDR3 is CASSVGRQPQHF. CDR3 coding DNA: TGTGCCAGCAGTGTGGGGAGGCAGCCCCAGCATTTT.

In its sample, this clone was seen once. V and J are TRBV28 and TRBJ2-1; no definite D call. V was shortened by 6 bases and J by 0 bases, with 6 bases between the two germline ends. CDR1 is MDHEN, CDR2 SYDVKM, per germline. The CDR3 covers 13 residues. The CDR3 reads CASRYSSYNEQFF. As DNA, the CDR3 is TGTGCCAGCAGGTACAGCTCCTACAATGAGCAGTTCTTC.

This chain joins TRBV2 and TRBJ2-1, with TRBD2 matching 11 bases. CDR3 length: 15 amino acids. J lost 7 bases, V lost 6 bases, and 8 bases had no gene match. In germline, CDR1 is SNHLY, CDR2 FYNNEI. This chain's CDR3 is CASRPTSGSKNEQFF. The CDR3 DNA sequence: TGTGCCAGCAGGCCAACTAGCGGGAGTAAAAATGAGCAGTTCTTC.

The chain joins TRBV6-5 to TRBJ1-6, with D maybe TRBD1 (6 bases). There are 14 residues in the CDR3. V was pared by 10 bases and J by 7 bases, with 17 bases between. Germline CDR1 and CDR2: MNHEY and SVGAGI. In DNA form, the CDR3 reads TGTGCCATCTACAGGGTCATGCAAAATTCACCCCTCCACTTT. Amino acid sequence: CAIYRVMQNSPLHF.

The J gene is TRBJ1-5, the V gene TRBV6-5; D ambiguous. Germline assignment: CDR1 MNHEY and CDR2 SVGAGI. The CDR3 covers 13 residues. V gave up 10 bases and J gave up 6 bases, with 16 bases separating them. The CDR3 bases are TGTGCCACCACGATGGCGCTTGGTCAGCCCCAGCATTTT. Protein sequence: CATTMALGQPQHF.

The CDR3 DNA follows: TGTGCCAGCAGCCCAAGGACAGGGGGCGAAAAACTGTTTTTT. This translates into CASSPRTGGEKLFF. J is TRBJ1-4 and V is TRBV5-8; 11 bases are a match to TRBD1. CDR1 is SGHTS and CDR2 is YDEGEE in the germline V gene. V trimming: 4 bases; J trimming: 8 bases; junction bases outside the gene matches: 4. The CDR3 runs to 14 residues.